Listed below are T cell receptor beta chains from one sample, sequenced in a study of patients and donors after allogeneic stem cell transplantation. TCRdb fed the RT-PCR reads into MiXCR, producing one record per CDR3 protein. In the table there are hundreds of thousands of distinct CDR3 sequences, 38% of which are singletons. Sequenced: blood, either unsorted or a sorted T cell fraction (not recorded which). The receptor source for this set is a human donor who was either an allogeneic HSCT recipient or a stem cell or donor lymphocyte infusion donor (not recorded which). It is not recorded whose cells these are; they may come from a transplant donor. Both conserved end residues are part of each CDR3. The order of the fields is D gene, J gene, clone size, V gene, CDR3 DNA, CDR3 protein. The D gene is left open where the match is weak. Size values are once, few and many counts, or a class for expanded clones, and some rows have none.

>NA|TRBJ2-2|NA|TRBV24-1
TGTCCAGCCCATGCGGGGAACACCGGGGAGCTGTTTTTT
CPAHAGNTGELFF
>NA|TRBJ1-2|NA|TRBV20-1
TGCAGGGCGGCCGGGCCGTTCGACCATGGCTACACCTTC
CRAAGPFDHGYTF
>NA|TRBJ1-5|few|TRBV6-6
TGTGCCAGCAGTTACGTAGTAGGCAGGGGCCCCGATCAGCCCCAGCATTTT
CASSYVVGRGPDQPQHF
>NA|TRBJ1-3|few|TRBV20-1
TGCAGTGCTCGGTACGGATTTTCGGGAAACACCATATATTTT
CSARYGFSGNTIYF
>NA|TRBJ1-1|NA|TRBV6-2/TRBV6-3
TGTGCCAGCAGTTACCAGGGGCCCATCTTGAACACTGAAGCTTTCTTT
CASSYQGPILNTEAFF
>TRBD1|TRBJ2-2|NA|TRBV2
TGTGCCAGCAGTAGATGGACAGGGGTTGTTACCGGGGAGCTGTTTTTT
CASSRWTGVVTGELFF
>TRBD1|TRBJ1-2|few|TRBV24-1
TGTGCCACCAGTGATCCGGGACAGGGAGATGGCTACACCTTC
CATSDPGQGDGYTF
>NA|TRBJ1-1|NA|TRBV29-1
TGCAGCGTTGAAGATCTGGCCGGGGCTTTCTTT
CSVEDLAGAFF
>NA|TRBJ2-7|NA|TRBV6-6
TGTGCCAGCAGTTACGTCCTGGAATACGAGCAGTACTTC
CASSYVLEYEQYF
>NA|TRBJ1-3|NA|TRBV4-2
TGTGCCAGCAGCCAAGATGGGCAGCCTGGAAACACCATATATTTT
CASSQDGQPGNTIYF
>NA|TRBJ2-7|NA|TRBV4-2
TGTGCCAGCAGCTTTCTTGGACTACCTGGCGAGCAGTACTTC
CASSFLGLPGEQYF
>NA|TRBJ1-5|NA|TRBV7-2
TGTGCCAGCAGCTTAGACCTGATTAGCAATCAGCCCCAGCATTTT
CASSLDLISNQPQHF
>NA|TRBJ2-7|NA|TRBV27
TGTGCCAGCAGTCCGGGGGACAGATACTACGAGCAGTACTTC
CASSPGDRYYEQYF
>NA|TRBJ1-2|few|TRBV7-9
TGTGCCAGCAGCTTAGTTGAGAACTATGGCTACACCTTC
CASSLVENYGYTF
>NA|TRBJ1-2|many|TRBV12-3/TRBV12-4
TGTGCCAGCACCGATGACAGGACCGATGGCTACACCTTC
CASTDDRTDGYTF
>NA|TRBJ2-2|few|TRBV24-1
TGTGCCACCACCTCATCCAGGACGGCGAACACCGGGGAGCTGTTTTTT
CATTSSRTANTGELFF
>TRBD1|TRBJ1-6|many|TRBV7-3
TGTGCCAGCAGCAGAGGGGACAGGGGGGTTCGGTCACCCCTCCACTTT
CASSRGDRGVRSPLHF
>NA|TRBJ1-5|few|TRBV2
TGTGCCAGCTCGGCGGGAAAGAGCAATCAGCCCCAGCATTTT
CASSAGKSNQPQHF
>NA|TRBJ2-7|NA|TRBV5-5
TGTGCCAGCAGCGCCGCTTCGGCGGCCCTCTCCTACGAGCAGTACTTC
CASSAASAALSYEQYF
>NA|TRBJ1-6|few|TRBV5-5
TGTGCCAGCAGCTTGGTCCAACTTCTAACGACCTATAATTCACCCCTCCACTTT
CASSLVQLLTTYNSPLHF
>TRBD2|TRBJ2-1|NA|TRBV27
TGTGCCAGCAGTTTTCAGAGCGGGGTCTCCTACAATGAGCAGTTCTTC
CASSFQSGVSYNEQFF
>TRBD1|TRBJ2-7|NA|TRBV6-2/TRBV6-3
TGTGCCAGCAGTTACCCTGGACAGGGGTACTACGAGCAGTACTTC
CASSYPGQGYYEQYF
>NA|TRBJ1-5|NA|TRBV7-2
TGTGCCAGCAGCTTACAACCAGGGATTAGCAATCAGCCCCAGCATTTT
CASSLQPGISNQPQHF
>NA|TRBJ2-3|few|TRBV7-6
TGTGCCAGCAGCCGCAGACTACTCACAGATACGCAGTATTTT
CASSRRLLTDTQYF
>TRBD2|TRBJ2-1|once|TRBV18
TGTGCCAGCTCACCACCAGCGGGGGACTACAATGAGCAGTTCTTC
CASSPPAGDYNEQFF
>TRBD1|TRBJ1-4|few|TRBV6-6
TGTGCCAGCAGCAAGACGACAGGGGTTGGGGATGAAAAACTGTTTTTT
CASSKTTGVGDEKLFF
>NA|TRBJ2-3|NA|TRBV29-1
TGCAGCGGGAAAGGTGAGGGAGATACGCAGTATTTT
CSGKGEGDTQYF
>NA|TRBJ1-2|NA|TRBV4-2
TGTGCCAGCAGCCAAGATTGGGCCAGTAACTATGGCTACACCTTC
CASSQDWASNYGYTF
>NA|TRBJ1-2|NA|TRBV6-1
TGTGCCAGCAGTGACCTGGTGACAGCCGCTAACTATGGCTACACCTTC
CASSDLVTAANYGYTF
>NA|TRBJ1-2|NA|TRBV20-1
TGCAGTGCTAGGAAGGGAGGCTACACCTTC
CSARKGGYTF
>NA|TRBJ1-1|NA|TRBV5-1
TGCGCCAGCAGCTTGGTCCCAGGGGCGGGGGACACTGAAGCTTTCTTT
CASSLVPGAGDTEAFF
>TRBD1|TRBJ1-1|NA|TRBV6-5
TGTGCCAGCAGTTACACCGTTGGACAGGGTGAAGCTTTCTTT
CASSYTVGQGEAFF
>NA|TRBJ1-5|few|TRBV7-2
TGTGCCAGCAGCTTAAGACCGGGTCAGCCCCAGCATTTT
CASSLRPGQPQHF
>NA|TRBJ1-3|NA|TRBV10-3
TGTGCCACCGTTTCCGACCCCTCTGGAAACACCATATATTTT
CATVSDPSGNTIYF
>NA|TRBJ2-3|NA|TRBV29-1
TGCAGCGTTAGCTATGGCCAAGCTTACACAGATACGCAGTATTTT
CSVSYGQAYTDTQYF
>NA|TRBJ1-4|once|TRBV10-3
TGTGCCAGTAGGGACCTCCTGGAGGAAAAACTGTTTTTT
CASRDLLEEKLFF
>TRBD1|TRBJ1-4|NA|TRBV20-1
TGCAGTGCCCAGGGGGATAATGAAAAACTGTTTTTT
CSAQGDNEKLFF